The source of this T cell receptor (beta chain) is a study of T cells in Graves' hyperthyroidism and ophthalmopathy. General study points: Ophthalmopathy could be told apart from stable hyperthyroidism with a 13 V-J model.

V was clipped by 3 bases and J by 1 base; unmatched bases: 2. The CDR3 has 15 residues. Germline CDR1 MDHEN, CDR2 SYDVKM. TCR beta CDR3 regions were amplified from RNA. A set of HTBI primers served as the primers for a first-round RT-PCR of the TCR CDR3. One entry per CDR3 protein results from TCRdb running MiXCR on the multiplex PCR reads. The data contain approximately 360,000 distinct CDR3 sequences, 15% to 17% of them singletons. This clonotype has a count of ten or more. Its antigen is not identified. The diagnostic basis comprised clinical symptoms, serum thyroxine and TRAb, thyroid ultrasound and orbital computed tomography. PBMCs came from about 10 ml fresh peripheral blood.

This receptor was taken from a woman aged 18-35 years with Graves' hyperthyroidism that later progressed to Graves' ophthalmopathy. This chain joins TRBV28 and TRBJ1-2; 10 nucleotides line up with TRBD1. The sequenced sample consisted of blood. The DNA for the CDR3 is TGTGCCAGCAGTTTGACAGGGGGCTTTAACTATGGCTACACCTTC. Translation: CASSLTGGFNYGYTF.